Following are 31 T cell receptor beta chains from one sample sequenced in a study of blood T cell repertoires in COVID-19. Profiled with immunoSEQ multiplex PCR; TCRdb holds only in-frame clones, not every one. This sample has tens of thousands of clones, with more than 85% found just once. The specimen sequenced was peripheral blood. These receptors originate from a man aged 60 to 69 with acute or convalescent COVID-19.

The chain recombines TRBV9 with TRBJ2-2, with no clear D. The CDR3 covers 14 residues. V gave up 4 bases and J gave up 6 bases, with 13 bases separating them. Per germline, CDR1 SGDLS and CDR2 YYNGEE. The CDR3: CASSKGRVPGELFF. CDR3 nucleotides: TGTGCCAGCAGCAAAGGCCGGGTCCCCGGGGAGCTGTTTTTT.

This rearrangement joins TRBV7-2 to TRBJ1-2; D is perhaps TRBD1 (5 bases). CDR3 length: 16 residues. Per germline, CDR1 SGHTA and CDR2 FQGNSA. The V gene lost 3 bases and the J gene lost 2 bases, with 16 bases spanning the gap. The CDR3 sequence: CASSFRRVGGNYGYTF. The CDR3 DNA is TGTGCCAGCAGCTTCCGAAGAGTGGGGGGGAACTATGGCTACACCTTC.

This chain's CDR3 is CASSLDGRQGGNTIYF. The CDR3 nucleotides are TGCGCCAGCAGCTTGGATGGCAGACAGGGTGGAAACACCATATATTTT. V and J are TRBV5-1 and TRBJ1-3; TRBD1 aligns across 7 bases. CDR1 and CDR2 (germline): SGHRS, YFSETQ. The CDR3 consists of 16 residues. With 0 bases clipped from V and 3 bases from J, the junction kept 6 bases outside the gene matches.

The chain has TRBV18 and TRBJ2-3; 13 bases map to TRBD2. There are 19 residues in the CDR3. Trimming at V came to 4 bases and at J to 3 bases, leaving 13 bases not matched to a gene. CDR1 KGHSH and CDR2 LQKENI come from the germline V gene. CDR3 region: CASSRVTSGRALGTDTQYF. The CDR3, as DNA: TGTGCCAGCTCACGAGTAACTAGCGGGAGGGCCCTCGGAACAGATACGCAGTATTTT.

The chain couples TRBV11-2 to TRBJ2-2, with TRBD2 matching over 11 bases. Germline V gives CDR1 SGHAT, CDR2 FQNNGV. V shed 2 bases, J shed 4 bases, and the junction held 6 bases outside the gene matches. The CDR3 runs to 17 residues. CDR3 sequence reads: CASSLLIAGGLTGELFF. CDR3 DNA sequence: TGTGCCAGCAGCTTACTCATAGCGGGAGGGCTCACCGGGGAGCTGTTTTTT.

Only one count was recorded for this clone. The chain carries TRBV6-5 and TRBJ1-5; D unclear. The CDR3 totals 13 residues. Germline V gene data show CDR1 as MNHEY and CDR2 as SVGAGI. V was shortened by 11 bases and J by 1 base, with 12 bases between the two germline ends. The CDR3 spells CAGSLGSNQPQHF. The DNA for the CDR3 is TGTGCCGGCTCTTTGGGCAGCAATCAGCCCCAGCATTTT.

This clone occurred a few times. The V gene is TRBV28, the J gene TRBJ1-5; D is uncertain. With 2 bases removed from V and 5 bases from J, the gap between germline ends came to 16 bases. The CDR3 sequence is 16 residues long. The germline V gene encodes CDR1 MDHEN and CDR2 SYDVKM. The CDR3 loop is CASSLVFSGYYQPQHF. The CDR3 DNA sequence: TGTGCCAGCAGTTTAGTTTTTTCGGGGTACTATCAGCCCCAGCATTTT.

The chain employs TRBV5-1 and TRBJ1-6, with 9 nucleotides matching TRBD1. Losses at the gene ends were 4 bases for V and 7 bases for J; bases not matched to a gene: 6. The CDR3 is 15 residues long. The germline CDR1 and CDR2 sequences are SGHRS and YFSETQ. Here the CDR3 DNA reads TGCGCCAGCAGCCCGGAAGGACAGGGGAATTCACCCCTCCACTTT. This codes for CASSPEGQGNSPLHF.

The chain employs TRBV5-5 and TRBJ2-1; 13 nucleotides line up with TRBD2. The CDR3 totals 17 residues. Trimming removed 4 bases from V and 1 base from J; junction bases left unmatched: 5. Germline V gene lookup returns CDR1 SGHKS and CDR2 YYEKEE (reference sequence). CDR3 amino acids: CASSPRLAGGSYNEQFF. The CDR3 nucleotides read TGTGCCAGCAGCCCGAGACTAGCGGGAGGTTCCTACAATGAGCAGTTCTTC.

The V call is TRBV15, the J call TRBJ2-4; 7 bases are a match to TRBD2. The V gene end was trimmed by 1 base and the J gene end by 7 bases; junction bases not matched to a gene: 4. This CDR3 comprises 14 residues. Germline V gene sequence: CDR1 LNHNV, CDR2 YYDKDF (reference sequence). CDR3 sequence (DNA): TGTGCCACCAGCAGAGCTAGCGGAGGCAACATTCAGTACTTC. It codes for CATSRASGGNIQYF.

This sequence joins TRBV27 and TRBJ1-2; no clear D. Per germline, CDR1 MNHEY and CDR2 SMNVEV (reference sequence). The CDR3 runs 14 residues. V was clipped by 3 bases and J by 4 bases, with 12 bases between them. The DNA of the CDR3 is TGTGCCAGCAGTTTGTCGGGGAGAAGCTATGGCTACACCTTC. This translates into CASSLSGRSYGYTF.

For this clone: The same CDR3 is also encoded by other DNA sequences in this sample. CDR3 protein: CASSLETGNYGYTF. The CDR3 coding sequence is TGTGCCAGCAGCTTAGAGACAGGGAACTATGGCTACACCTTC. The V call is TRBV11-3, the J call TRBJ1-2; TRBD1 aligns across 7 bases. Germline V gene lookup returns CDR1 SGHNT and CDR2 YENEEA. This CDR3 has 14 amino acids. V was pared by 0 bases and J by 2 bases, with 0 bases of the junction left unmatched. The complete variable domain, with remaining parts taken from reference TRBV11-3 and TRBJ1-2, reads EAGVVQSPRYKIIEKKQPVAFWCNPISGHNTLYWYLQNLGQGPELLIRYENEEAVDDSQLPKDRFSAERLKGVDSTLKIQPAELGDSAVYLCASSLETGNYGYTFGSGTRLTVV.

The gene calls are TRBV28 and TRBJ1-1; D is unresolved. The V gene lost 2 bases and the J gene lost 0 bases, with 13 bases spanning the gap. The CDR3 has 16 residues. CDR1 is MDHEN, CDR2 SYDVKM, per germline. The CDR3 nucleotides read TGTGCCAGCAGTTTACCGGGAAAGGGTATGAACACTGAAGCTTTCTTT. Translated, it gives CASSLPGKGMNTEAFF. Full variable domain (outside the CDR3, taken from reference TRBV28 and TRBJ1-1): DVKVTQSSRYLVKRTGEKVFLECVQDMDHENMFWYRQDPGLGLRLIYFSYDVKMKEKGDIPEGYSVSREKKERFSLILESASTNQTSMYLCASSLPGKGMNTEAFFGQGTRLTVV.

The chain couples TRBV28 to TRBJ2-5, with TRBD2 as a possible D gene (6 bases). CDR1 is MDHEN, CDR2 SYDVKM, per germline. The CDR3 is 19 amino acids. V lost 3 bases and J lost 2, with 25 bases in between. CDR3 nucleotide sequence: TGTGCCAGCAGTTTTATCCGACTAAATGAACCGGGACTTCAAGAGACCCAGTACTTC. Translation: CASSFIRLNEPGLQETQYF.

V gene TRBV2 combines with J gene TRBJ1-5; 10 positions match TRBD1. This CDR3 is built from 13 residues. Losses at the gene ends were 6 bases for V and 5 bases for J; bases not matched to a gene: 1. Germline V gene data show CDR1 as SNHLY and CDR2 as FYNNEI. The CDR3 here is CASSGTGDQPQHF. CDR3 in DNA: TGTGCCAGCAGCGGGACAGGGGATCAGCCCCAGCATTTT.

This clone was seen once. The V gene is TRBV5-4, the J gene TRBJ1-2; the match to TRBD1 covers 7 bases. J lost 4 bases, V lost 6 bases, and 12 bases had no gene match. Germline V gives CDR1 SGHNT, CDR2 YYREEE (reference sequence). The CDR3 loop spans 15 amino acids. The CDR3 nucleotides are TGTGCCAGCATGTCCCCGGACAGGAGACCCTATGGCTACACCTTC. The encoded protein is CASMSPDRRPYGYTF.

The chain carries TRBV7-9 and TRBJ2-3, with 13 bases matching TRBD2. The germline CDR1 and CDR2 sequences are SEHNR and FQNEAQ (reference sequence). J was trimmed by 5 bases and V by 5 bases; bases with no gene match: 10. CDR3 length equals 17 residues. In nucleotides, the CDR3 is TGTGCCAGCAGCACGGGACTAGCGGGGCCCTCGGTAGATACGCAGTATTTT. Protein product: CASSTGLAGPSVDTQYF.

This clone was found a few times. This chain uses TRBV27 with TRBJ2-6, with D unresolved. This CDR3 is 14 amino acids long. Germline V gene lookup returns CDR1 MNHEY and CDR2 SMNVEV (reference sequence). The germline V and J ends were trimmed by 8 bases and 0 bases, with 8 bases remaining between them. CDR3 nucleotide sequence: TGTGCCAGCGGCTTTTACTCTGGGGCCAACGTCCTGACTTTC. Translation gives CASGFYSGANVLTF.

The CDR3 loop reads CSASDDSGQDTSPLHF. As DNA, the CDR3 is TGCAGTGCTAGTGATGATTCGGGACAGGATACTTCACCCCTCCACTTT. The chain carries TRBV20-1 and TRBJ1-6; 8 bases are shared with TRBD1. V gave up 3 bases and J gave up 9 bases; unmatched junction bases: 13. Germline V gene data show CDR1 as DFQATT and CDR2 as SNEGSKA (reference sequence). The CDR3 contains 16 residues.

The chain is built from TRBV24-1 and TRBJ1-5; tentatively, D is TRBD1 (5 bases). The ends were cut back, 2 bases at V and 7 bases at J, with 11 bases in the middle. From germline, CDR1 is KGHDR and CDR2 SFDVKD. The CDR3 is 14 amino acids. The CDR3 coding sequence is TGTGCCACCAGTGATTCAGGGAGGGAGCAGCCCCAGCATTTT. Its protein is CATSDSGREQPQHF.

The chain employs TRBV7-9 and TRBJ2-3, with D maybe TRBD1 (7 bases). From germline, CDR1 is SEHNR and CDR2 FQNEAQ (reference sequence). The CDR3 extends over 14 amino acids. V was cut by 3 bases and J by 4 bases, with 11 bases left in between. The CDR3 loop reads CASSFQGEADTQYF. CDR3 bases: TGTGCCAGCAGCTTCCAGGGGGAGGCAGATACGCAGTATTTT.

The chain combines TRBV7-2 with TRBJ2-1; the match to TRBD2 covers 9 bases. Germline CDR1 is SGHTA and CDR2 is FQGNSA. The ends lost 3 bases at V and 7 bases at J; junction bases unmatched: 7. This CDR3 spans 15 amino acids. The CDR3, as DNA: TGTGCCAGCAGCTTTTTAGCGGGAGATTTGAATGAGCAGTTCTTC. Amino acid sequence: CASSFLAGDLNEQFF.

The chain is built from TRBV6-1 and TRBJ1-2; D uncertain. This CDR3 has 13 amino acids. Trimming left V 1 base short and J 7 bases short, with 10 bases between. Germline lookup yields CDR1 MNHNS and CDR2 SASEGT. The CDR3 reads CASSEGRLGGYTF. The CDR3 DNA sequence: TGTGCCAGCAGTGAAGGCAGGTTGGGTGGCTACACCTTC.

The chain links TRBV27 to TRBJ2-4; a weak D match, TRBD2 (6 bases). Germline CDR1 MNHEY, CDR2 SMNVEV (reference sequence). The CDR3 covers 15 residues. Trimming left V 5 bases short and J 0 bases short, with 11 bases between. The DNA for the CDR3 is TGTGCCAGCAGTCCCCAGCGGGTAGCCAAAAACATTCAGTACTTC. Residues: CASSPQRVAKNIQYF.

V and J are TRBV5-4 and TRBJ2-2; D remains unclear. CDR1 and CDR2 from the germline V gene are SGHNT and YYREEE (reference sequence). V was cut by 0 bases and J by 7 bases, with 7 bases left in between. The CDR3 runs to 13 residues. The CDR3 DNA sequence: TGTGCCAGCAGCTTGGGTGGCGGCGGGGAGCTGTTTTTT. Translating it yields CASSLGGGGELFF.

CDR3 loop: CASSPFPGELFF. CDR3 bases: TGTGCCAGCAGCCCCTTTCCCGGGGAGCTGTTTTTT. The chain recombines TRBV9 with TRBJ2-2; D unresolved. The germline gives CDR1 SGDLS, CDR2 YYNGEE. This CDR3 is built from 12 residues. The V end lost 4 bases, the J end lost 6 bases, and 7 bases lay between the germline ends.

The chain links TRBV7-9 to TRBJ1-2; no reliable D call. V lost 0 bases, J lost 8 bases, and 7 bases lay in between. The CDR3 has 12 residues. Germline-derived CDR1 and CDR2 are SEHNR and FQNEAQ (reference sequence). The CDR3 reads CASSLAGNGYTF. CDR3 coding DNA: TGTGCCAGCAGCTTAGCCGGGAACGGCTACACCTTC.

The chain joins TRBV7-2 to TRBJ2-5; TRBD1 aligns across 10 bases. Germline V gene sequence: CDR1 SGHTA, CDR2 FQGNSA. The trim removed 6 bases at V and 5 bases at J, leaving 6 bases unmatched. The CDR3 consists of 14 residues. CDR3 sequence reads: CASSQDRGPETQYF. DNA of the CDR3: TGTGCCAGCAGTCAAGACAGGGGGCCGGAGACCCAGTACTTC.

The genes are TRBV9 and TRBJ1-1; D possibly corresponds to TRBD1 (6 bases). The germline V gene has CDR1 SGDLS and CDR2 YYNGEE. The CDR3 is 14 residues long. The V end lost 2 bases, the J end lost 3 bases, and 11 bases lay between the germline ends. The CDR3 DNA reads as TGTGCCAGCAGCGTTACAGGGTACGACACTGAAGCTTTCTTT. Its translation is CASSVTGYDTEAFF.

This sequence joins TRBV9 and TRBJ2-1; 10 nucleotides agree with TRBD2. Germline-derived CDR1 and CDR2 are SGDLS and YYNGEE. V lost 1 base, J lost 7 bases, and 14 bases stayed unmatched. CDR3 size: 18 residues. The CDR3 spells CASSVSPSGRRLGNEQFF. CDR3 in DNA: TGTGCCAGCAGCGTATCACCTAGCGGGAGAAGATTGGGGAATGAGCAGTTCTTC.

This chain joins TRBV27 and TRBJ2-5, with 7 bases matching TRBD2. V lost 1 base and J lost 4; bases outside the gene matches: 6. Germline CDR1 and CDR2: MNHEY and SMNVEV (reference sequence). The length of the CDR3 is 15 residues. Written as DNA, the CDR3 is TGTGCCAGCAGTTTATGGGGAGGGGCGGGAGAGACCCAGTACTTC. It encodes CASSLWGGAGETQYF.